This T cell receptor (beta chain) was identified during a study of T cell changes during pregnancy in multiple sclerosis. Clones were sequenced by immunoSEQ multiplex PCR, and TCRdb holds only the in-frame ones, with some missing. This table holds about 70,000 clones, just over 90% found once. Trimming cost V 0 bases and J 0 bases, with 21 bases left between them. CDR1 and CDR2 from the germline V gene are WNHNN and SYGVQD (reference sequence). The CDR3 has 21 amino acids. The source of this sequence is a female donor in good health, enrolled as a control in a pregnancy study. The sequencing here drew on peripheral blood, taken in the second trimester of pregnancy. The chain is built from TRBV10-1 and TRBJ1-6; D not resolved. CDR3: CASSESNRENFQSSYNSPLHF. The CDR3, as DNA: TGCGCCAGCAGTGAGTCTAACCGGGAAAACTTTCAGAGCTCCTATAATTCACCCCTCCACTTT.